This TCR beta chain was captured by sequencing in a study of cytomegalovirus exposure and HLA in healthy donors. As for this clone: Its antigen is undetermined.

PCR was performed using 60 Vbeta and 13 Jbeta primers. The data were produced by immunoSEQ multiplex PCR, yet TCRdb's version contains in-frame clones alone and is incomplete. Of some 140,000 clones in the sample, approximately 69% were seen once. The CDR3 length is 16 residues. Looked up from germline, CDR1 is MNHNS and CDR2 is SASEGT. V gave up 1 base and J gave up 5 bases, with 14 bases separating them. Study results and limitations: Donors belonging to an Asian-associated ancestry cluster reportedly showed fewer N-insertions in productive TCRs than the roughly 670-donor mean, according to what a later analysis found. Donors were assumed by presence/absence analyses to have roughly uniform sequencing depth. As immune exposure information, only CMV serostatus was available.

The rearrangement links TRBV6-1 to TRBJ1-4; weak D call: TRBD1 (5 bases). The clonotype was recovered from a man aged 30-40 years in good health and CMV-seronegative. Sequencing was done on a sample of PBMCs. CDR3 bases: TGTGCCAGCAGTGAAGGATTCGGGCAGGGCAATGAAAAACTGTTTTTT. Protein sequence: CASSEGFGQGNEKLFF.